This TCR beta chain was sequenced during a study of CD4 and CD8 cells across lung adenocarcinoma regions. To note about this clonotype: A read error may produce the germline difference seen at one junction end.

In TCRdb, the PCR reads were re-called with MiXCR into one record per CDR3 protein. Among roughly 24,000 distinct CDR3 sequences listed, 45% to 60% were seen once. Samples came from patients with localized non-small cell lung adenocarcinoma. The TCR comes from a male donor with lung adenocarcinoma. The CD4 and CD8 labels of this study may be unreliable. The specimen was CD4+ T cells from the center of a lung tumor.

Here the CDR3 DNA reads TGCGCCAGCACGGGGCAGTGGGGCAAAAACACGCAGTACTTT. This translates into CASTGQWGKNTQYF. The V gene is TRBV10-2, the J gene TRBJ2-3, with D possibly called TRBD1 or TRBD2 (5 bases each). The CDR3 runs to 14 residues. Germline V CDR1 and CDR2: WSHSY, SAAADI.